What follows are 23 T cell receptor beta chains derived from one specimen sequenced in a study of blood T cell repertoires in COVID-19. Here immunoSEQ multiplex PCR was the method, and the copy in TCRdb shows in-frame clones only, minus some. The table records a few hundred thousand clones, around 85% of them present only once. Specimen: peripheral blood. These receptors all stem from a human donor in a cohort sampled during active COVID-19.

J is TRBJ1-6 and V is TRBV28, with D possibly being TRBD1 (6 bases). Germline CDR1 reads MDHEN; CDR2 reads SYDVKM. CDR3 length: 13 amino acids. V shed 6 bases and J shed 7 bases, with 10 bases lying between them. This CDR3 is CASRGQLNSPLHF. In DNA form, the CDR3 reads TGTGCCAGCAGAGGACAGTTAAATTCACCCCTCCACTTT.

Regarding this clone: Other DNA sequences in the same sample also yield this CDR3. V gene TRBV3-1 (or the pseudogene TRBV3-2) combines with J gene TRBJ1-5, with 8 bases lining up with TRBD1. Per the germline V gene, CDR1 is LGHDT and CDR2 is YNNKEL (reference sequence). J was trimmed by 2 bases and V by 5 bases; bases with no gene match: 2. This CDR3 is built from 14 residues. DNA of the CDR3: TGTGCCAGCAGCTGGGGACAGGGCAATCAGCCCCAGCATTTT. It translates to CASSWGQGNQPQHF.

In its sample, this clone was seen once. The genes are TRBV7-9 and TRBJ1-6; 9 nucleotides align to TRBD1. The CDR3 covers 13 residues. Germline V lookup: CDR1 SEHNR, CDR2 FQNEAQ (reference sequence). V was pared by 4 bases and J by 9 bases, with 1 base of the junction left unmatched. CDR3 amino acids: CASSSDRGSPLHF. CDR3 DNA sequence: TGTGCCAGCAGCTCGGACAGGGGTTCACCCCTCCACTTT.

The chain has TRBV5-5 and TRBJ1-2; 8 bases agree with TRBD1. The junction had 6 bases not matched to a gene; V was cut back by 5 bases and J by 6 bases. This CDR3 is built from 13 residues. Germline assignment: CDR1 SGHKS and CDR2 YYEKEE (reference sequence). This chain's CDR3 is CASSDRTGNGYTF. CDR3 coding DNA: TGTGCCAGCAGTGACAGGACAGGGAATGGCTACACCTTC.

CDR3 amino acids: CATGGRVAYEQYF. The CDR3 DNA is TGTGCCACTGGAGGGAGGGTGGCCTACGAGCAGTACTTC. The V and J genes are TRBV24-1 and TRBJ2-7, with 7 nucleotides matching TRBD2. Trimming removed 10 bases from V and 2 bases from J; junction bases left unmatched: 7. The CDR3 contains 13 residues. Germline V gives CDR1 KGHDR, CDR2 SFDVKD.

V and J are TRBV12-3 or TRBV12-4 and TRBJ2-7; a possible D gene is TRBD1 (5 bases). The V gene lost 4 bases and the J gene lost 6 bases, with 13 bases spanning the gap. The CDR3 loop spans 13 amino acids. This chain's CDR3 is CASSSPGPSEQYF. The DNA of the CDR3 is TGTGCCAGCAGTTCTCCAGGGCCCAGCGAGCAGTACTTC.

The V and J genes are TRBV29-1 and TRBJ2-7, with a tentative D call TRBD1 (5 bases). The CDR3 is 11 amino acids. With 3 bases removed from V and 5 bases from J, the gap between germline ends came to 8 bases. Germline V gene lookup returns CDR1 SQVTM and CDR2 ANQGSEA. CDR3 protein: CSVEAGNEQYF. CDR3 nucleotide sequence: TGCAGCGTTGAGGCAGGGAACGAGCAGTACTTC.

This clone has only one observation. V gene TRBV5-6 combines with J gene TRBJ1-1; 7 nucleotides line up with TRBD1. Germline V gives CDR1 SGHDT, CDR2 YYEEEE. Trimming at V came to 6 bases and at J to 1 base, leaving 3 bases not matched to a gene. The CDR3 length is 13 residues. In nucleotides, the CDR3 is TGTGCCAGCATGGGACAGTGGAACACTGAAGCTTTCTTT. Translation: CASMGQWNTEAFF. The full variable domain, rest sourced from reference TRBV5-6 and TRBJ1-1, is DAGVTQSPTHLIKTRGQQVTLRCSPKSGHDTVSWYQQALGQGPQFIFQYYEEEERQRGNFPDRFSGHQFPNYSSELNVNALLLGDSALYLCASMGQWNTEAFFGQGTRLTVV.

The chain uses TRBV7-3 and TRBJ2-1; 8 bases are shared with TRBD1. This CDR3 comprises 15 residues. Germline values: CDR1 SGHTA, CDR2 FQGTGA. The V gene end was trimmed by 1 base and the J gene end by 5 bases; junction bases not matched to a gene: 4. The CDR3 coding sequence is TGTGCCAGCAGCTTAAAAGGACAGGGCCACAATGAGCAGTTCTTC. Its protein is CASSLKGQGHNEQFF.

The J gene is TRBJ1-2, the V gene TRBV9; the match to TRBD1 covers 8 bases. Trimming took 3 bases from V and 4 from J; bases not matched to a gene: 2. The CDR3 sequence is 13 residues long. Germline-derived CDR1 and CDR2 are SGDLS and YYNGEE. CDR3 region: CASSATGGYGYTF. The CDR3 bases are TGTGCCAGCAGCGCCACAGGGGGCTATGGCTACACCTTC.

This sequence joins TRBV5-6 and TRBJ1-3; D call uncertain. Germline V gives CDR1 SGHDT, CDR2 YYEEEE. V was pared by 0 bases and J by 0 bases, with 4 bases between. The CDR3 contains 14 residues. CDR3 in amino acids: CASSLGSSGNTIYF. The CDR3 DNA sequence: TGTGCCAGCAGCTTGGGTAGCTCTGGAAACACCATATATTTT. Drawing the rest from reference TRBV5-6 and TRBJ1-3, the complete variable domain is DAGVTQSPTHLIKTRGQQVTLRCSPKSGHDTVSWYQQALGQGPQFIFQYYEEEERQRGNFPDRFSGHQFPNYSSELNVNALLLGDSALYLCASSLGSSGNTIYFGEGSWLTVV.

This clone was observed a few times. The gene calls are TRBV4-1 and TRBJ2-7, with TRBD1 identical over 9 bases. The CDR3 has 15 residues. Trimming took 3 bases from V and 4 from J; bases not matched to a gene: 7. The germline gives CDR1 MGHRA, CDR2 YSYEKL. CDR3 DNA sequence: TGCGCCAGCAGCCACCAGGGACAGGGTACGTACGAGCAGTACTTC. It specifies CASSHQGQGTYEQYF.

This chain connects TRBV25-1 to TRBJ2-7, with TRBD1 identical over 7 bases. This CDR3 is 15 amino acids long. CDR1 is MGHDK and CDR2 is SYGVNS in the germline V gene. The V segment lost 6 bases and the J segment 8 bases; nucleotides outside the gene matches: 16. The chain's CDR3 is CASREFTGTDFQQYF. For the CDR3, the DNA is TGTGCCAGCAGGGAGTTCACCGGGACAGACTTCCAGCAGTACTTC.

V gene TRBV2 combines with J gene TRBJ1-1; maybe TRBD1 (6 bases). The CDR3 length is 14 residues. Trimming stripped 5 bases from V and 2 bases from J, with 12 bases between. Per germline, CDR1 SNHLY and CDR2 FYNNEI. In DNA, the CDR3 is TGTGCCAGCAGTAGACGGACAGCTAACACTGAAGCTTTCTTT. It yields the protein CASSRRTANTEAFF.

The rearrangement links TRBV12-3 or TRBV12-4 to TRBJ2-2; D is unresolved. V was clipped by 2 bases and J by 6 bases, with 7 bases between them. The length of the CDR3 is 13 residues. The CDR3 DNA reads TGTGCCAGCAGTTTATCGTCCCCCGGGGAGCTGTTTTTT. Protein: CASSLSSPGELFF.

V usage is TRBV6-5 and J usage is TRBJ2-5; no firm D call. CDR1 is MNHEY and CDR2 is SVGAGI in the germline V gene. CDR3 length equals 15 residues. V was trimmed by 2 bases and J by 3 bases, leaving 13 bases between them. The CDR3 spells CASSYDSGGEETQYF. CDR3 DNA sequence: TGTGCCAGCAGTTACGACTCCGGCGGCGAAGAGACCCAGTACTTC.

About this clone: Given a much more abundant clone one base away, this may be a read error. V usage is TRBV6-1 and J usage is TRBJ2-2; 10 bases agree with TRBD2. The V segment lost 1 base and the J segment 4 bases; nucleotides outside the gene matches: 0. The CDR3 totals 15 residues. Germline values: CDR1 MNHNS, CDR2 SASEGT. The CDR3 DNA reads as TGTGCCAGCAGTGAAGTAGCGGGGGGCACCGGGGAGCTGTTTTTT. Translating it yields CASSEVAGGTGELFF.

This clone has more than one count but fewer than ten. Other nucleotide sequences from this sample produce the same CDR3. The chain links TRBV6-5 to TRBJ2-7; D is undetermined. Trimming took off 0 bases at V and 3 bases at J, with 12 bases between the two ends. Looked up from germline, CDR1 is MNHEY and CDR2 is SVGAGI. CDR3 length: 15 residues. This chain's CDR3 is CASSYSSSGSYEQYF. CDR3 sequence (DNA): TGTGCCAGCAGTTACTCGAGTTCAGGAAGCTACGAGCAGTACTTC.

The chain has TRBV19 and TRBJ2-1; D may be TRBD2 (6 bases). V lost 9 bases to trimming and J lost 4 bases, with 10 bases between them. Germline CDR1 reads LNHDA; CDR2 reads SQIVND (reference sequence). This CDR3 comprises 12 residues. This chain's CDR3 is CASGTPYNEQFF. DNA for the CDR3: TGTGCCAGCGGGACTCCTTACAATGAGCAGTTCTTC.

The J gene is TRBJ2-7, the V gene TRBV19; a weak D match, TRBD1 (5 bases). The germline V gene encodes CDR1 LNHDA and CDR2 SQIVND (reference sequence). V was trimmed by 5 bases and J by 5 bases, leaving 16 bases between them. There are 14 residues in the CDR3. The CDR3 region is CASSVRTKGNEQYF. CDR3 sequence (DNA): TGTGCCAGTAGTGTCCGGACAAAAGGGAACGAGCAGTACTTC. Based on the CDR3 plus reference TRBV19 and TRBJ2-7, the full variable domain is DGGITQSPKYLFRKEGQNVTLSCEQNLNHDAMYWYRQDPGQGLRLIYYSQIVNDFQKGDIAEGYSVSREKKESFPLTVTSAQKNPTAFYLCASSVRTKGNEQYFGPGTRLTVT.

The rearrangement joins TRBV10-3 to TRBJ2-1; 8 nucleotides match TRBD2. Per germline, CDR1 ENHRY and CDR2 SYGVKD. The CDR3 has 14 amino acids. V lost 8 bases, J lost 5 bases, and 8 bases stayed unmatched. The chain's CDR3 is CAIRAGALDNEQFF. The DNA for the CDR3 is TGTGCCATCCGAGCGGGGGCCCTCGACAATGAGCAGTTCTTC.

The gene calls are TRBV9 and TRBJ1-1, with D hard to call. Germline CDR1 is SGDLS and CDR2 is YYNGEE. CDR3 length equals 15 residues. The ends were cut back, 0 bases at V and 0 bases at J, with 9 bases in the middle. The CDR3 spells CASSVAGRMNTEAFF. The CDR3 DNA follows: TGTGCCAGCAGCGTAGCAGGCAGAATGAACACTGAAGCTTTCTTT.

The rearrangement uses TRBV5-5 and TRBJ2-7, with 7 positions matching TRBD1. V was clipped by 5 bases and J by 0 bases; unmatched bases: 11. The length of the CDR3 is 16 residues. The V gene's germline CDR1 is SGHKS and CDR2 YYEKEE (reference sequence). The CDR3 DNA reads TGTGCCAGCAGTTTTTATACCGGGACAGCCTCCTACGAGCAGTACTTC. It yields the protein CASSFYTGTASYEQYF. The entire variable domain, with the rest obtained from reference TRBV5-5 and TRBJ2-7, is as follows: DAGVTQSPTHLIKTRGQQVTLRCSPISGHKSVSWYQQVLGQGPQFIFQYYEKEERGRGNFPDRFSARQFPNYSSELNVNALLLGDSALYLCASSFYTGTASYEQYFGPGTRLTVT.